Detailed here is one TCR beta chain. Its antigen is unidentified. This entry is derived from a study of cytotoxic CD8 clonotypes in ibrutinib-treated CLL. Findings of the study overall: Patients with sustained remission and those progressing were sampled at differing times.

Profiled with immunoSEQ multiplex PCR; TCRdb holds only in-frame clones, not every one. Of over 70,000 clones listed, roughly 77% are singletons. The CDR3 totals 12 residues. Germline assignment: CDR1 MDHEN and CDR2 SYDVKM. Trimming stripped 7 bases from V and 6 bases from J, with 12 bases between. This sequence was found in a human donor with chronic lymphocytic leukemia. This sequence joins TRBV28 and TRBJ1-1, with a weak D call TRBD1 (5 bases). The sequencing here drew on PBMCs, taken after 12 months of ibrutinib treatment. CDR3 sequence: CASTPGGAEAFF. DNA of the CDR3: TGTGCCAGCACCCCTGGGGGGGCTGAAGCTTTCTTT.